The clone carrying this T cell receptor (beta chain) was recorded at least ten times. The CDR3 extends over 15 amino acids. V shed 5 bases and J 2 bases; nucleotides not matched to a gene: 10. Germline V gives CDR1 DFQATT, CDR2 SNEGSKA (reference sequence). Unique molecular identifiers featured in how the TCRbeta library was prepared. A single record per CDR3 protein comes from TCRdb applying MiXCR to the PCR reads. The sample carries about 640,000 distinct CDR3 sequences, around a sixth recorded once. These data come from a study of T-cell reconstitution after alpha-beta-depleted transplantation in children.

This TCR was recovered from a human donor who donated a stem cell graft to a child with acute myeloid leukemia. Sample: PBMCs from the stem cell graft donor, taken from the stem cell graft. The chain couples TRBV20-1 to TRBJ2-3; 7 bases match TRBD2. CDR3 sequence: CSAGRGAGPTDTQYF. CDR3 DNA sequence: TGCAGTGCTGGGAGGGGAGCGGGGCCCACAGATACGCAGTATTTT.